Presented here are 25 T cell receptor beta chains from one specimen sequenced in a study of shared clonotypes between healthy human individuals. The method was immunoSEQ multiplex PCR; TCRdb's version includes in-frame clones alone and lacks a portion of them. The data show a few hundred thousand clones, around 97% seen once. Sequenced: naive CD4+ T cells sorted from blood. The subset denotes: CD45RA+ positively selected. The receptors were gathered from a woman aged 25 to 39 in good health.

This chain uses TRBV7-9 with TRBJ2-7, with 7 bases identical to TRBD2. This CDR3 contains 16 residues. In germline, CDR1 is SEHNR, CDR2 FQNEAQ (reference sequence). With V trimmed by 0 bases and J by 4 bases, 9 bases remained unmatched. CDR3 nucleotide sequence: TGTGCCAGCAGCTTAGCGCGGGGGAACCGCATTTACGAGCAGTACTTC. Its protein product is CASSLARGNRIYEQYF.

J is TRBJ2-2 and V is TRBV4-1; 12 nucleotides align to TRBD1. J lost 4 bases, V lost 3 bases, and 3 bases had no gene match. The germline V gene encodes CDR1 MGHRA and CDR2 YSYEKL. CDR3 size: 16 residues. This CDR3 reads CASSHPGQGATGELFF. The CDR3, as DNA: TGCGCCAGCAGCCACCCGGGACAGGGGGCCACCGGGGAGCTGTTTTTT.

The rearrangement joins TRBV2 to TRBJ2-1; 10 positions agree with TRBD2. This CDR3 region has 14 residues. Germline CDR1 SNHLY, CDR2 FYNNEI. J was trimmed by 7 bases and V by 3 bases; bases with no gene match: 3. CDR3 DNA: TGTGCCAGCAGTGACAGCGGGAGGGTGAATGAGCAGTTCTTC. It codes for CASSDSGRVNEQFF.

The rearrangement uses TRBV4-1 and TRBJ2-5; 10 bases agree with TRBD2. The germline CDR1 and CDR2 sequences are MGHRA and YSYEKL. After removal of 3 bases from V and 2 bases from J, the junction contained 12 bases not matched to a gene. This CDR3 has 18 amino acids. The CDR3 reads CASSHRLAGVGYQETQYF. CDR3 nucleotides: TGCGCCAGCAGCCATAGGCTAGCGGGAGTTGGGTATCAAGAGACCCAGTACTTC.

CDR3 nucleotides: TGCAGCGCCACGGGGAGCTTGAACACTGAAGCTTTCTTT. It translates to CSATGSLNTEAFF. The chain carries TRBV29-1 and TRBJ1-1; no reliable D call. The CDR3 runs to 13 residues. Looked up from germline, CDR1 is SQVTM and CDR2 is ANQGSEA. Trimming left V 7 bases short and J 0 bases short, with 12 bases between.

J is TRBJ2-5 and V is TRBV11-2; 8 nucleotides align to TRBD1. The J call may be in error: the DNA end matches TRBJ2-7 better. The CDR3 consists of 16 residues. The germline V gene has CDR1 SGHAT and CDR2 FQNNGV. DNA for the CDR3: TGTGCCAGCAGCTTAGGAGACAGGGGCCCAACCTACGAGCAGTACTTC. The encoded protein is CASSLGDRGPTYEQYF.

V gene TRBV4-2 combines with J gene TRBJ2-1; D possibly corresponds to TRBD2 (6 bases). This CDR3 comprises 16 residues. V lost 0 bases and J lost 10, with 19 bases in between. Germline V gives CDR1 LGHNA, CDR2 YNFKEQ. This CDR3 reads CASSQDIWGVDFEQFF. The CDR3 bases are TGTGCCAGCAGCCAAGATATTTGGGGGGTGGACTTCGAGCAGTTCTTC.

V and J are TRBV11-2 and TRBJ2-3; 10 bases line up with TRBD1. This CDR3 region has 14 residues. Trimming at V came to 5 bases and at J to 5 bases, leaving 4 bases not matched to a gene. Germline-derived CDR1 and CDR2 are SGHAT and FQNNGV. DNA of the CDR3: TGTGCCAGCAGCCCTTGGACAGGGGGAGATACGCAGTATTTT. Translating gives CASSPWTGGDTQYF.

The J gene is TRBJ1-2, the V gene TRBV2, with D possibly TRBD1 on 6 matching bases. Germline V lookup: CDR1 SNHLY, CDR2 FYNNEI. V was clipped by 6 bases and J by 4 bases, with 30 bases between them. This CDR3 spans 19 amino acids. CDR3 region: CASSSAAGARLVRTYGYTF. CDR3 DNA: TGTGCCAGCAGCTCTGCGGCGGGGGCGAGGCTCGTTCGGACCTATGGCTACACCTTC.

The genes are TRBV23-1 and TRBJ1-5, with D maybe TRBD1 (5 bases). TRBV23-1 is treated as an ORF (open reading frame) with a function not yet certain. Trimming took 3 bases from V and 8 from J, leaving 17 bases between them. The CDR3 covers 15 residues. CDR3 sequence reads: CASSHLDSASEPQHF. The CDR3 region has the DNA TGCGCCAGCAGTCACCTCGACAGTGCGAGTGAGCCCCAGCATTTT.

The V call is TRBV6-1, the J call TRBJ1-1; D uncertain. Germline V gives CDR1 MNHNS, CDR2 SASEGT. The CDR3 length is 13 residues. V lost 3 bases, J lost 0 bases, and 5 bases lay in between. CDR3 DNA: TGTGCCAGCAGTGACCAATTGAACACTGAAGCTTTCTTT. It translates to CASSDQLNTEAFF.

This rearrangement joins TRBV28 to TRBJ1-1, with TRBD1 matching 9 bases. V lost 3 bases and J lost 6; bases outside the gene matches: 5. Germline V gene sequence: CDR1 MDHEN, CDR2 SYDVKM. The CDR3 extends over 14 amino acids. The chain's CDR3 is CASSFWTGDAEAFF. CDR3 bases: TGTGCCAGCAGTTTTTGGACAGGGGACGCTGAAGCTTTCTTT.

The J gene is TRBJ2-7, the V gene TRBV28; 10 nucleotides match TRBD2. CDR1 is MDHEN, CDR2 SYDVKM, per germline. Losses at the gene ends were 6 bases for V and 3 bases for J; bases not matched to a gene: 5. The CDR3 consists of 14 residues. The CDR3, as DNA: TGTGCCAGCAGCGGACTAGCGGTCGTCTACGAGCAGTACTTC. It encodes CASSGLAVVYEQYF.

The chain joins TRBV28 to TRBJ2-7; 7 positions match TRBD2. This CDR3 has 15 amino acids. Germline values: CDR1 MDHEN, CDR2 SYDVKM. The V segment lost 3 bases and the J segment 6 bases; nucleotides outside the gene matches: 11. CDR3 loop: CASSFGRTRSGEQYF. In nucleotides, the CDR3 is TGTGCCAGCAGTTTCGGCCGGACTAGGTCTGGCGAGCAGTACTTC.

This sequence joins TRBV4-2 and TRBJ2-1, with TRBD2 matching 7 bases. This CDR3 has 15 amino acids. V lost 6 bases to trimming and J lost 0 bases; unmatched junction nucleotides: 5. Germline lookup yields CDR1 LGHNA and CDR2 YNFKEQ. CDR3 coding DNA: TGTGCCAGCAGACTAGCGAGAAGCTCCTACAATGAGCAGTTCTTC. Its translation is CASRLARSSYNEQFF.

A single count supports this clone. The chain employs TRBV30 and TRBJ1-5; D is possibly TRBD1 (6 bases). Trimming cost V 0 bases and J 7 bases, with 16 bases left between them. Germline loops: CDR1 GTSNPN, CDR2 SVGIG (reference sequence). The CDR3 sequence is 15 residues long. This chain's CDR3 is CAWSVQGGVGQPQHF. CDR3 coding DNA: TGTGCCTGGAGTGTACAAGGGGGAGTGGGGCAGCCCCAGCATTTT.

This rearrangement joins TRBV18 to TRBJ2-7; D is unresolved. Germline V gene lookup returns CDR1 KGHSH and CDR2 LQKENI. V gave up 6 bases and J gave up 4 bases, with 13 bases separating them. This CDR3 is built from 13 residues. In nucleotides, the CDR3 is TGTGCCAGCTCTCCGGCGGTTAATTACGAGCAGTACTTC. It is translated as CASSPAVNYEQYF.

V gene TRBV28 combines with J gene TRBJ1-3; 12 positions agree with TRBD1. The CDR3 is 17 residues long. Germline V CDR1 and CDR2: MDHEN, SYDVKM. The V segment lost 6 bases and the J segment 5 bases; nucleotides outside the gene matches: 11. The CDR3 region has the DNA TGTGCCAGCAGACCCGGCTTGGGACAGGGGGCCCGAAACACCATATATTTT. It encodes CASRPGLGQGARNTIYF.

The chain joins TRBV6-5 to TRBJ2-1; TRBD1 might be the D (7 bases). There are 15 residues in the CDR3. Germline V gene data show CDR1 as MNHEY and CDR2 as SVGAGI. The germline V and J ends were trimmed by 7 bases and 6 bases, with 19 bases remaining between them. The chain's CDR3 is CASTASGRGANEQFF. CDR3 coding DNA: TGTGCCAGCACCGCCTCTGGCAGGGGGGCCAATGAGCAGTTCTTC.

The chain uses TRBV11-2 and TRBJ1-4, with 10 bases aligning to TRBD1. Germline CDR1 reads SGHAT; CDR2 reads FQNNGV. The CDR3 runs to 16 residues. The trim removed 4 bases at V and 7 bases at J, leaving 9 bases unmatched. CDR3 nucleotide sequence: TGTGCCAGCAGCTCCTCCGGGACAGGGGAATTTGAAAAACTGTTTTTT. Amino acids: CASSSSGTGEFEKLFF.

A single count supports this clone. V gene TRBV5-1 combines with J gene TRBJ2-1, with TRBD2 identical over 7 bases. V was clipped by 0 bases and J by 13 bases; unmatched bases: 7. Looked up from germline, CDR1 is SGHRS and CDR2 is YFSETQ. CDR3 length: 13 amino acids. CDR3 nucleotide sequence: TGCGCCAGCAGCTTGGTCCGCGGGAGTAATCAGTTCTTC. Residues: CASSLVRGSNQFF.

V gene TRBV29-1 combines with J gene TRBJ2-7; the D call may be TRBD1 or TRBD2 (6 bases each). CDR1 and CDR2 (germline): SQVTM, ANQGSEA. V lost 3 bases to trimming and J lost 6 bases, with 18 bases between them. The CDR3 has 14 amino acids. The CDR3 nucleotides are TGCAGCGTTGAGTCTCGGGCCAGGGGAGGCGAGCAGTACTTC. This translates into CSVESRARGGEQYF.

J is TRBJ2-2 and V is TRBV25-1; no firm D call. Germline V lookup: CDR1 MGHDK, CDR2 SYGVNS. CDR3 size: 13 residues. Trimming cost V 5 bases and J 6 bases, with 10 bases left between them. The CDR3 loop is CASSPQVPGELFF. CDR3 coding DNA: TGTGCCAGCAGTCCTCAGGTTCCCGGGGAGCTGTTTTTT. Using reference TRBV25-1 and TRBJ2-2 for the parts outside the CDR3, the full variable domain is EADIYQTPRYLVIGTGKKITLECSQTMGHDKMYWYQQDPGMELHLIHYSYGVNSTEKGDLSSESTVSRIRTEHFPLTLESARPSHTSQYLCASSPQVPGELFFGEGSRLTVL.

This chain links TRBV19 with TRBJ2-7, with D perhaps matching TRBD1 (5 bases). Trimming cost V 6 bases and J 2 bases, with 11 bases left between them. Germline V lookup: CDR1 LNHDA, CDR2 SQIVND (reference sequence). The CDR3 is 13 residues long. In DNA, the CDR3 is TGTGCCAGTAGGGTGTCAGGGACCTACGAGCAGTACTTC. This gives the protein CASRVSGTYEQYF.

The V gene is TRBV6-1, the J gene TRBJ2-1; TRBD1 might be the D (5 bases). In germline, CDR1 is MNHNS, CDR2 SASEGT. V was shortened by 4 bases and J by 8 bases, with 9 bases between the two germline ends. The CDR3 runs to 12 residues. Here the CDR3 reads CASSGSGYEQFF. The CDR3 DNA follows: TGTGCCAGCAGTGGTTCAGGGTATGAGCAGTTCTTC.